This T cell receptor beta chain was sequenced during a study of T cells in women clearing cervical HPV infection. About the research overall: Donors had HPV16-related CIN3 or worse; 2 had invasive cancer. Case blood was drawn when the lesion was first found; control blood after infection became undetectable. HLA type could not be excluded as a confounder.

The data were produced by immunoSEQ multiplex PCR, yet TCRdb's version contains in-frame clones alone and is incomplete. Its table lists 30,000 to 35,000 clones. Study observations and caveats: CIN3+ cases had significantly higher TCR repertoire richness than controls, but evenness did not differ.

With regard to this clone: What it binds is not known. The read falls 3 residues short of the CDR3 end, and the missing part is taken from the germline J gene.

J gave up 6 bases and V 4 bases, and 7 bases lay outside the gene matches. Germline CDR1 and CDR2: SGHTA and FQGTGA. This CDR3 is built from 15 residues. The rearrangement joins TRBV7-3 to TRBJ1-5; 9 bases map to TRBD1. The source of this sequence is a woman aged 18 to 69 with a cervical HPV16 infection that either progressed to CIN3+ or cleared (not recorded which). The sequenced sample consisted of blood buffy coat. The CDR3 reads CASSSTGGGGQPQHF. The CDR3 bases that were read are TGTGCCAGCAGCTCAACAGGGGGCGGAGGTCAGCCC.